The rows below give T cell receptor beta chains drawn from one sample of a study of cytomegalovirus exposure and HLA in healthy donors. Measured with immunoSEQ multiplex PCR; TCRdb has only the in-frame clones, and not every one. The data hold 85,000 to 90,000 clones, with approximately 90% observed a single time. Sequenced: PBMCs. These receptors were taken from a man in his late teens or twenties in good health and CMV-seronegative. The CDR3 runs from the conserved cysteine through the conserved F or W. D genes are given only for firm matches. Clone size is not always given. Where it is, it says once, few, many or a class for expanded clones.

v_gene: TRBV27; j_gene: TRBJ2-2; d_gene: .; abundance: few; CDR3nt: TGTGCCAGCAGTTTTGCCGGGACAAACACCGGGGAGCTGTTTTTT; CDR3aa: CASSFAGTNTGELFF
v_gene: TRBV29-1; j_gene: TRBJ2-3; d_gene: TRBD2; abundance: .; CDR3nt: TGCAGCGTTGAAGTGCCTAGCGGGATATATACGCAGTATTTT; CDR3aa: CSVEVPSGIYTQYF
v_gene: TRBV4-2; j_gene: TRBJ2-7; d_gene: .; abundance: .; CDR3nt: TGTGCCAGCAGCCAAGGTGCAGGGGACTACGAGCAGTACTTC; CDR3aa: CASSQGAGDYEQYF
v_gene: TRBV6-1; j_gene: TRBJ1-2; d_gene: .; abundance: .; CDR3nt: TGTGCCAGCAGGTCTATCCGGGTCAACTATGGCTACACCTTC; CDR3aa: CASRSIRVNYGYTF
v_gene: TRBV7-3; j_gene: TRBJ1-1; d_gene: TRBD1; abundance: once; CDR3nt: TGTGCCAGCAGCCCACAGGGGATGGGCACTGAAGCTTTCTTT; CDR3aa: CASSPQGMGTEAFF
v_gene: TRBV18; j_gene: TRBJ1-4; d_gene: TRBD1; abundance: .; CDR3nt: TGTGCCAGCTCACCATTCCCGGGACAGAAAATTAATGAAAAACTGTTTTTT; CDR3aa: CASSPFPGQKINEKLFF
v_gene: TRBV6-5; j_gene: TRBJ2-2; d_gene: .; abundance: .; CDR3nt: TGTGCCAGCAGTTCCACTAGACAAGTCCGATCCGGGGAGCTGTTTTTT; CDR3aa: CASSSTRQVRSGELFF
v_gene: TRBV9; j_gene: TRBJ2-3; d_gene: TRBD2; abundance: once; CDR3nt: TGTGCCAGCAGCGTAGATGGGCTAGCGGGCCCAGATACGCAGTATTTT; CDR3aa: CASSVDGLAGPDTQYF
v_gene: TRBV6-1; j_gene: TRBJ1-1; d_gene: TRBD1; abundance: few; CDR3nt: TGTGCCAGCAGTGAACTGTTGGGGACAGGGCGGACTGAAGCTTTCTTT; CDR3aa: CASSELLGTGRTEAFF
v_gene: TRBV5-1; j_gene: TRBJ2-1; d_gene: TRBD2; abundance: .; CDR3nt: TGCGCCAGCAGCTTGGGCCCGGGACTAGCCGATCCTAAGAGCTCCTACAATGAGCAGTTCTTC; CDR3aa: CASSLGPGLADPKSSYNEQFF
v_gene: TRBV27; j_gene: TRBJ1-1; d_gene: .; abundance: .; CDR3nt: TGTGCCAGCAGTTTTAAAAGGGGCCCCCCGGAAGCTTTCTTT; CDR3aa: CASSFKRGPPEAFF
v_gene: TRBV6-1; j_gene: TRBJ2-7; d_gene: .; abundance: .; CDR3nt: TGTGCCAGCAGTGTACTAGATGGGATATACGAGCAGTACTTC; CDR3aa: CASSVLDGIYEQYF
v_gene: TRBV6-1; j_gene: TRBJ2-3; d_gene: .; abundance: once; CDR3nt: TGTGCCAGCAGTAGACAGGCTATATTGATGGATACGCAGTATTTT; CDR3aa: CASSRQAILMDTQYF
v_gene: TRBV29-1; j_gene: TRBJ2-3; d_gene: TRBD2; abundance: .; CDR3nt: TGCAGCGTTGAAGTGGGGACTAGCGGGAGGAATAGTCGGTATTTT; CDR3aa: CSVEVGTSGRNSRYF
v_gene: TRBV29-1; j_gene: TRBJ2-7; d_gene: .; abundance: .; CDR3nt: TGCAGCGTTGCGGGAGATGCCGAGCAGTACTTC; CDR3aa: CSVAGDAEQYF
v_gene: TRBV27; j_gene: TRBJ2-5; d_gene: .; abundance: .; CDR3nt: TGTGCCAGCAGTTTACACAGGGCAGGCGAGACCCAGTACTTC; CDR3aa: CASSLHRAGETQYF
v_gene: TRBV11-2; j_gene: TRBJ1-2; d_gene: TRBD1; abundance: .; CDR3nt: TGTGCCAGCAGTCGGACAGGGGGCGACGGCTATGGCTACACCTTC; CDR3aa: CASSRTGGDGYGYTF
v_gene: TRBV6-5; j_gene: TRBJ1-6; d_gene: TRBD1; abundance: .; CDR3nt: TGTGCCAGCAGTTACGGTGGACAGGGGGGTTCACCCCTCCACTTT; CDR3aa: CASSYGGQGGSPLHF
v_gene: TRBV5-1; j_gene: TRBJ2-7; d_gene: .; abundance: .; CDR3nt: TGCGCCAGCAGCTTAGACAACATCCCCTACTACGAGCAGTACTTC; CDR3aa: CASSLDNIPYYEQYF
v_gene: TRBV5-1; j_gene: TRBJ2-3; d_gene: .; abundance: once; CDR3nt: TGCGCCAGCAGCTCCCGGGGTGGCGATACGCAGTATTTT; CDR3aa: CASSSRGGDTQYF
v_gene: TRBV7-8; j_gene: TRBJ2-7; d_gene: TRBD2; abundance: .; CDR3nt: TGTGCCAGCAGAATAGCGGGCGGGGGGAACTACGAGCAGTACTTC; CDR3aa: CASRIAGGGNYEQYF
v_gene: TRBV6-1; j_gene: TRBJ2-7; d_gene: .; abundance: .; CDR3nt: TGTGCCAGCAGAGCTGGACATCAGAGCTCCTACGAGCAGTACTTC; CDR3aa: CASRAGHQSSYEQYF
v_gene: TRBV28; j_gene: TRBJ2-7; d_gene: TRBD1; abundance: .; CDR3nt: TGTGCCAGCACCCCCTCCGGGACAGGGTTCAACGAGCAGTACTTC; CDR3aa: CASTPSGTGFNEQYF
v_gene: TRBV12-5; j_gene: TRBJ2-2; d_gene: TRBD1; abundance: .; CDR3nt: TGTGCTAGTGGACCCGGGACAGGGTACGGCGGGGAGCTGTTTTTT; CDR3aa: CASGPGTGYGGELFF
v_gene: TRBV25-1; j_gene: TRBJ2-5; d_gene: .; abundance: few; CDR3nt: TGTGCCAGCAGAGGCTTGACTTTTGGAATCCAGTACTTC; CDR3aa: CASRGLTFGIQYF
v_gene: TRBV19; j_gene: TRBJ2-7; d_gene: .; abundance: .; CDR3nt: TGTGCCAGTAGTATAGAACTAGCTACAAACGAGCAGTACTTC; CDR3aa: CASSIELATNEQYF
v_gene: TRBV5-1; j_gene: TRBJ2-1; d_gene: TRBD2; abundance: .; CDR3nt: TGCGCCAGCAGCACACCCGGGACTAGCGGGATGGATGAGCAGTTCTTC; CDR3aa: CASSTPGTSGMDEQFF
v_gene: TRBV28; j_gene: TRBJ2-7; d_gene: .; abundance: .; CDR3nt: TGTGCCAGCAGTTGGGCCCGAAGTACAGGTATCTACGAGCAGTACTTC; CDR3aa: CASSWARSTGIYEQYF
v_gene: TRBV18; j_gene: TRBJ1-1; d_gene: .; abundance: .; CDR3nt: TGTGCCAGCTCACCACGGAGTGCAATCATGAACACTGAAGCTTTCTTT; CDR3aa: CASSPRSAIMNTEAFF
v_gene: TRBV13; j_gene: TRBJ2-1; d_gene: .; abundance: .; CDR3nt: TGTGCCAGCAGCTTCATAGTGAATGAGCAGTTCTTC; CDR3aa: CASSFIVNEQFF
v_gene: TRBV6-1; j_gene: TRBJ1-1; d_gene: .; abundance: .; CDR3nt: TGTGCCAGCACCCCGAACCGGGGGGTCACTGAAGCTTTCTTT; CDR3aa: CASTPNRGVTEAFF
v_gene: TRBV6-1; j_gene: TRBJ1-1; d_gene: TRBD1; abundance: .; CDR3nt: TGTGCCAGCAGCAACACAGGGGTAACTGAAGCTTTCTTT; CDR3aa: CASSNTGVTEAFF
v_gene: TRBV19; j_gene: TRBJ1-5; d_gene: .; abundance: .; CDR3nt: TGTGCCAGTAGTCCCACGAACAGCTATAATCAGCCCCAGCATTTT; CDR3aa: CASSPTNSYNQPQHF
v_gene: TRBV11-2; j_gene: TRBJ2-5; d_gene: TRBD1; abundance: once; CDR3nt: TGTGCCAGCAGCTTAGAAGGGGGCGTCGGGGAGACCCAGTACTTC; CDR3aa: CASSLEGGVGETQYF
v_gene: TRBV30; j_gene: TRBJ2-7; d_gene: .; abundance: .; CDR3nt: TGTACCTGGACCACTTGGTCGGCAGGCGAGCAGTACTTC; CDR3aa: CTWTTWSAGEQYF
v_gene: TRBV5-1; j_gene: TRBJ2-1; d_gene: TRBD2; abundance: .; CDR3nt: TGCGCCAGCAGCTTGGTTCCCGGCGGGAGGGCCGGTTCCAATGAGCAGTTCTTC; CDR3aa: CASSLVPGGRAGSNEQFF